The rows below give T cell receptor beta chains drawn from one sample of a study of cytomegalovirus exposure and HLA in healthy donors. TCRdb's table, derived via immunoSEQ multiplex PCR, lists solely in-frame clones and lacks some. The sample gives some 56,000 clones, around nine tenths of which show up once; around 1.1% is in the top ten. Source material: PBMCs. Receptors were obtained from a man aged 18 to 30 in good health and CMV-seronegative. The CDR3 runs from the conserved cysteine through the conserved F or W. Each record gives: CDR3 length, J gene, D gene, V gene, CDR3 protein, CDR3 DNA. The D gene is left open where the match is weak.

length: 12
J: TRBJ2-5
D: .
V: TRBV11-3
CDR3: CASSRGRETQYF
DNA: TGTGCCAGCAGCCGAGGTAGAGAGACCCAGTACTTC

length: 18
J: TRBJ1-5
D: .
V: TRBV7-2
CDR3: CASSLALIGAVGNQPQHF
DNA: TGTGCCAGCAGCTTAGCATTGATAGGGGCCGTCGGCAATCAGCCCCAGCATTTT

length: 15
J: TRBJ2-1
D: TRBD2
V: TRBV9
CDR3: CASRALAGGHNEQFF
DNA: TGTGCCAGCAGGGCACTAGCGGGAGGGCATAATGAGCAGTTCTTC

length: 14
J: TRBJ2-3
D: .
V: TRBV18
CDR3: CASSPTSGTDTQYF
DNA: TGTGCCAGCTCACCAACTAGTGGCACAGATACGCAGTATTTT

length: 13
J: TRBJ1-4
D: .
V: TRBV2
CDR3: CASRGQLGEKLFF
DNA: TGTGCCAGCAGAGGACAGTTGGGTGAAAAACTGTTTTTT

length: 15
J: TRBJ2-2
D: .
V: TRBV7-2
CDR3: CASSLRGTYGGELFF
DNA: TGTGCCAGCAGCTTAAGGGGGACCTATGGCGGGGAGCTGTTTTTT

length: 12
J: TRBJ2-7
D: .
V: TRBV5-1
CDR3: CASSLSGSEQYF
DNA: TGCGCCAGCAGCTTGTCCGGGAGTGAGCAGTACTTC

length: 15
J: TRBJ1-1
D: TRBD1
V: TRBV18
CDR3: CASSPPLQGRTEAFF
DNA: TGTGCCAGCTCACCACCTCTACAGGGGCGCACTGAAGCTTTCTTT

length: 19
J: TRBJ2-2
D: TRBD1
V: TRBV7-9
CDR3: CASSLAGTGSLANTGELFF
DNA: TGTGCCAGCAGCTTAGCAGGGACAGGGTCTCTCGCGAACACCGGGGAGCTGTTTTTT

length: 15
J: TRBJ2-5
D: .
V: TRBV4-3
CDR3: CASSQDSLTGETQYF
DNA: TGCGCCAGCAGCCAAGATTCGCTAACGGGAGAGACCCAGTACTTC

length: 15
J: TRBJ2-7
D: TRBD1
V: TRBV28
CDR3: CASRSGTGGIYEQYF
DNA: TGTGCCAGCCGGTCCGGGACAGGGGGGATATACGAGCAGTACTTC

length: 18
J: TRBJ1-2
D: TRBD1
V: TRBV11-2
CDR3: CASSFRGPGQGSNYGYTF
DNA: TGTGCCAGCAGCTTCCGCGGACCGGGACAGGGGTCTAACTATGGCTACACCTTC